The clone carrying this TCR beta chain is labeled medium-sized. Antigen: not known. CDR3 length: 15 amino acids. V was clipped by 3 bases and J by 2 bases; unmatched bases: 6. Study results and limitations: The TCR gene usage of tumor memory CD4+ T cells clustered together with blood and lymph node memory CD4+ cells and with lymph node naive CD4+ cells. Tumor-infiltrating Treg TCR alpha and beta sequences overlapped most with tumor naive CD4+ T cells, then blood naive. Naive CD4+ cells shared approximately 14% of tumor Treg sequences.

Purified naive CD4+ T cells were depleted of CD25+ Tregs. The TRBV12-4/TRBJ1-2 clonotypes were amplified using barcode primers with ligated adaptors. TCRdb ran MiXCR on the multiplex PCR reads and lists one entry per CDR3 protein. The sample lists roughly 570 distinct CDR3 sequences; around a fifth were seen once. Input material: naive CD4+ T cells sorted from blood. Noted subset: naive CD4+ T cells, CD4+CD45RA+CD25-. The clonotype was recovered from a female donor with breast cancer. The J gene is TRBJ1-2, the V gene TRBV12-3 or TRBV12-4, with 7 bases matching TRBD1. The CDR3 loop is CASSFGRQGNYGYTF. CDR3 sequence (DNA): TGTGCCAGCAGTTTTGGTCGACAGGGCAACTATGGCTACACCTTC.